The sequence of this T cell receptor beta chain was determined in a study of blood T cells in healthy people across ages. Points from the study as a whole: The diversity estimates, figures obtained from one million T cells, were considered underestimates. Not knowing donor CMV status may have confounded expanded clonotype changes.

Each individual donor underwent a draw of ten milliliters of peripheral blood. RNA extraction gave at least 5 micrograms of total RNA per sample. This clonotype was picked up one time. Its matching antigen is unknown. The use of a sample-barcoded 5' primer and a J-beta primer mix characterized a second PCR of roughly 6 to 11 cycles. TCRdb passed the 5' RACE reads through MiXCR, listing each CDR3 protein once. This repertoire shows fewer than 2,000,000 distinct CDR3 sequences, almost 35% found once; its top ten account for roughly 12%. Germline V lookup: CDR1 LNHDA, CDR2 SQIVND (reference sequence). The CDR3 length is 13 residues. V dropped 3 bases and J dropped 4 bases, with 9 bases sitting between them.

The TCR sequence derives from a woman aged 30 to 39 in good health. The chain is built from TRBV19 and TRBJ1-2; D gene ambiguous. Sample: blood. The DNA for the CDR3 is TGTGCCAGTAGTATGCAGGCCGGCTATGGCTACACCTTC. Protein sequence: CASSMQAGYGYTF.